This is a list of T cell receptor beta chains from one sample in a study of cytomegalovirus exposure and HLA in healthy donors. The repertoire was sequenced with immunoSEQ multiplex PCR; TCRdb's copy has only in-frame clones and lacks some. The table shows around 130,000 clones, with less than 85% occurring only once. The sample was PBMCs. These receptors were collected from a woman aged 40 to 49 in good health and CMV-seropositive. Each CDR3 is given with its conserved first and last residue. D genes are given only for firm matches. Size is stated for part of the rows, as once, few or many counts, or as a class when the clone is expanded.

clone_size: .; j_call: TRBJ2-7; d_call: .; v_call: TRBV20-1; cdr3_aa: CSASGHEQYF; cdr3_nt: TGCAGTGCTAGTGGGCACGAGCAGTACTTC
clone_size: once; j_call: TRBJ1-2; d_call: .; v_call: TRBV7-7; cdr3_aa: CASSLEGEFNYGYTF; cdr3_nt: TGTGCTAGCAGCTTAGAGGGGGAGTTTAACTATGGCTACACCTTC
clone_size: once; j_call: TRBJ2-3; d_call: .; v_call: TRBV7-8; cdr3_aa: CASSRSAGSLSDTQYF; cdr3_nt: TGTGCCAGCAGCAGAAGCGCCGGGAGCTTGTCAGATACGCAGTATTTT
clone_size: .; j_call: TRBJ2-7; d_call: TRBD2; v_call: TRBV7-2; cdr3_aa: CASSTGLAGGPYEQYF; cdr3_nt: TGTGCCAGCAGCACCGGACTAGCGGGAGGGCCTTACGAGCAGTACTTC
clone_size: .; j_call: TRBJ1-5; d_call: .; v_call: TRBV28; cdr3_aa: CASSLGGRDQPQHF; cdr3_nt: TGTGCCAGCAGTTTAGGGGGCAGGGATCAGCCCCAGCATTTT
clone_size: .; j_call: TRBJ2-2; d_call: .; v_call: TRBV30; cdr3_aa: CAWSGTGSGELFF; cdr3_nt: TGTGCCTGGAGTGGTACAGGGTCCGGGGAGCTGTTTTTT
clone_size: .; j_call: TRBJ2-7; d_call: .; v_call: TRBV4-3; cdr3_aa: CASSQSADKAYEQYF; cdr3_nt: TGCGCCAGCAGCCAATCTGCTGACAAAGCCTACGAGCAGTACTTC
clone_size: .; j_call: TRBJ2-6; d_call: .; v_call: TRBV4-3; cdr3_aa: CASSQEISGFRSGANVLTF; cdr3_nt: TGCGCCAGCAGCCAAGAGATATCAGGGTTCCGCTCTGGGGCCAACGTCCTGACTTTC
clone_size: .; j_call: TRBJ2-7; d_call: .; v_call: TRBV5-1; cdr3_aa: CASSFSRTESSYEQYF; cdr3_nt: TGCGCCAGCAGCTTCTCCAGGACAGAGAGCTCCTACGAGCAGTACTTC
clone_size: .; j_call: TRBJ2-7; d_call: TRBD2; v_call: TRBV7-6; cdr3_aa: CASSLGTSGKGTYEQYF; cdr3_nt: TGTGCCAGCAGCTTAGGGACTAGCGGGAAGGGGACCTACGAGCAGTACTTC
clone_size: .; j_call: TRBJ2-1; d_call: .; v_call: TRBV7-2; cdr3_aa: CASSLGGPGQPEQFF; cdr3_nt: TGTGCCAGCAGCTTAGGGGGCCCAGGACAGCCCGAGCAGTTCTTC
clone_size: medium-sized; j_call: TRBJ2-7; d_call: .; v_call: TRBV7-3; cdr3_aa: CASSAYLRVHEQYF; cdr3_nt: TGTGCCAGCAGCGCATACTTGAGGGTCCACGAGCAGTACTTC
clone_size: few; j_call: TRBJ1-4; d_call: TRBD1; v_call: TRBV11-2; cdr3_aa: CASSSQTGVNEKLFF; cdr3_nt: TGTGCCAGCAGCTCCCAAACAGGGGTAAATGAAAAACTGTTTTTT
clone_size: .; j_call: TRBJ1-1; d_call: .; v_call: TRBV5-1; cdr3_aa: CASSSGDTLNTEAFF; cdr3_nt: TGCGCCAGCAGCTCGGGTGATACCCTTAACACTGAAGCTTTCTTT
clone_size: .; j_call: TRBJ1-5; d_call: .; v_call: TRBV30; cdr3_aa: CACSWQNNQPQHF; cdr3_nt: TGTGCCTGCTCGTGGCAGAACAATCAGCCCCAGCATTTT
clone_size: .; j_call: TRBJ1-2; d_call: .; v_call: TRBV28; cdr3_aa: CASRLQGSYTF; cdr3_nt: TGTGCCAGCCGCCTCCAGGGTAGCTACACCTTC
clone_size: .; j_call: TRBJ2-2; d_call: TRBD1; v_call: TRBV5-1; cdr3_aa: CASRMGQKNTGELFF; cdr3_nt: TGCGCCAGCAGGATGGGACAGAAAAACACCGGGGAGCTGTTTTTT
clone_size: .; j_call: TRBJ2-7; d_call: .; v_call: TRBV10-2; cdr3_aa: CASSSSGYEQYF; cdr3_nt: TGCGCCAGCAGTTCCTCGGGCTACGAGCAGTACTTC
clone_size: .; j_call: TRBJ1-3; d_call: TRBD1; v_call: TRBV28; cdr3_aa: CASSPYQGAGGNTIYF; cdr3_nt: TGTGCCAGCAGTCCCTACCAGGGGGCGGGCGGAAACACCATATATTTT
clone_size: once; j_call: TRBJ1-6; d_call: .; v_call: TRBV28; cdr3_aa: CASSARWTATSGSPLHF; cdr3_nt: TGTGCCAGCAGTGCTCGCTGGACAGCAACTTCTGGATCACCCCTCCACTTT
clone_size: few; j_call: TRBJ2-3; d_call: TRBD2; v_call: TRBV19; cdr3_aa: CASRGLATDTQYF; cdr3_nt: TGTGCCAGTAGGGGACTAGCAACAGATACGCAGTATTTT
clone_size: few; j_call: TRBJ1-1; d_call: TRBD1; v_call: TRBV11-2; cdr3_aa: CASSLGWGTGGAKREAFF; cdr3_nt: TGTGCCAGCAGCTTAGGTTGGGGGACAGGGGGGGCGAAGCGTGAAGCTTTCTTT
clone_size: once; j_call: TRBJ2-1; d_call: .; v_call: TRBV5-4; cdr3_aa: CASSFDPGISFF; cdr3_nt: TGTGCCAGCAGCTTCGACCCGGGGATTTCGTTCTTC
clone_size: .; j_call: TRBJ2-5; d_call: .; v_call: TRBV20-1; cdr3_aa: CSAGAVETQYF; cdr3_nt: TGCAGTGCAGGAGCCGTGGAGACCCAGTACTTC
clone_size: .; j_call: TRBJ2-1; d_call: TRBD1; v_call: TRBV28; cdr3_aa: CASSSPASGQGARDEQFF; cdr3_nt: TGTGCCAGCAGTTCCCCGGCCTCAGGACAGGGGGCGCGGGATGAGCAGTTCTTC
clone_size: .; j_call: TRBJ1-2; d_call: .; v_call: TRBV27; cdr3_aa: CASSFRGGGYTF; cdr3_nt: TGTGCCAGCAGTTTTAGGGGGGGAGGCTACACCTTC
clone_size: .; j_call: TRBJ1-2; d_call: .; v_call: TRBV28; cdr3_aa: CASSLGTVYGYTF; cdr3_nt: TGTGCCAGCAGTTTAGGCACAGTTTATGGCTACACCTTC
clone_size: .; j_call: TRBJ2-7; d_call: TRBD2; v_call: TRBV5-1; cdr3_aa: CASSWEGSSYEQYF; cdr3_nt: TGCGCCAGCAGCTGGGAGGGGAGCTCCTACGAGCAGTACTTC
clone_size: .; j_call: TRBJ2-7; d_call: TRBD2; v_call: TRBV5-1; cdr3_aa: CASSLGGAGKGTYEQYF; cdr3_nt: TGCGCCAGCAGCTTGGGGGGAGCGGGAAAGGGCACCTACGAGCAGTACTTC
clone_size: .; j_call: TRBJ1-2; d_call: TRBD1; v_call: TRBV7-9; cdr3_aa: CASSMTGAIGYTF; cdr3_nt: TGTGCCAGCAGCATGACAGGGGCCATTGGCTACACCTTC
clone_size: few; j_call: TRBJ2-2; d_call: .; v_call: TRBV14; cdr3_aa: CASSQLTPRDGELFF; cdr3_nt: TGTGCCAGCAGCCAGCTAACCCCCAGGGACGGGGAGCTGTTTTTT
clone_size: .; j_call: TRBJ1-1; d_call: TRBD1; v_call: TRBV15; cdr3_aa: CATSGRTGNTEAFF; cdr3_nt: TGTGCCACCAGCGGGAGGACAGGGAACACTGAAGCTTTCTTT
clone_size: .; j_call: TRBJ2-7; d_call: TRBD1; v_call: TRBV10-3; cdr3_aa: CAIRGGQGDSYEQYF; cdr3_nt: TGTGCCATCAGAGGGGGACAGGGGGATTCCTACGAGCAGTACTTC
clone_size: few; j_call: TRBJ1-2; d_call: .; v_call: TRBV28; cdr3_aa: CASNGGAGYTF; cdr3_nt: TGTGCCAGCAACGGGGGAGCCGGCTACACCTTC
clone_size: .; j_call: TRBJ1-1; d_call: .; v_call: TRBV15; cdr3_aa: CATSRGFGQGPGTEAFF; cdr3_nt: TGTGCCACCAGCAGAGGATTTGGTCAGGGGCCCGGCACTGAAGCTTTCTTT
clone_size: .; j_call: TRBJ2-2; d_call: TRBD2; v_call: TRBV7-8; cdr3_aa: CASRSRLAGGRGTGELFF; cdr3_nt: TGTGCCAGCCGTAGTCGGCTAGCGGGGGGGCGGGGCACCGGGGAGCTGTTTTTT
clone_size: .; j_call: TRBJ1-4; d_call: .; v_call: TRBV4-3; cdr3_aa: CASSQENIGKLFF; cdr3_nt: TGCGCCAGCAGCCAAGAAAATATCGGGAAACTGTTTTTT
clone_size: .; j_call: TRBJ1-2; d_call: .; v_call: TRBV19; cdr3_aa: CASRVSAGDWCYTF; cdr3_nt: TGTGCCAGTAGAGTATCGGCAGGGGATTGGTGCTACACCTTC
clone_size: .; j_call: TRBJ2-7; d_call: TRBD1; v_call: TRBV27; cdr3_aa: CASSLGPGGVYEQYF; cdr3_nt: TGTGCCAGCAGTTTAGGGCCAGGGGGTGTCTACGAGCAGTACTTC
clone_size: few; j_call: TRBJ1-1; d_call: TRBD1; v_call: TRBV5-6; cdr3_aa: CASSPRDRPTEAFF; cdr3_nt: TGTGCCAGCAGCCCCCGGGACAGACCCACTGAAGCTTTCTTT
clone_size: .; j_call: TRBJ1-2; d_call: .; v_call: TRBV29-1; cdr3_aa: CSAFQRTATFYGYTF; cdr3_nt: TGCAGCGCCTTTCAAAGGACAGCCACCTTTTATGGCTACACCTTC
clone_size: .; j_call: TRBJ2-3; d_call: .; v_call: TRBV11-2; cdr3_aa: CASSSRDTQYF; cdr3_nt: TGTGCCAGCAGCTCGAGGGATACGCAGTATTTT
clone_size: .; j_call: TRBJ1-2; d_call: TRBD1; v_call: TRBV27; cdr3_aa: CASSSAVGQGALGYTF; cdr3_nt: TGTGCCAGCAGCTCAGCTGTGGGACAGGGAGCTCTGGGCTACACCTTC
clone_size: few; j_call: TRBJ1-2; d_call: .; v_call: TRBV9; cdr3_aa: CASSVAPQSYGYTF; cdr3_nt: TGTGCCAGCAGCGTAGCCCCACAGAGCTATGGCTACACCTTC
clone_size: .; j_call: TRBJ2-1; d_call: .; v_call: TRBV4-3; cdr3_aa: CASSQENRQSNEQFF; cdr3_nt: TGCGCCAGCAGCCAAGAAAATCGACAGAGCAATGAGCAGTTCTTC